This T cell receptor beta chain comes out of a study of control samples from healthy donors and cancer patients (dated by TCRdb to the early 2020s). The library was produced with the immunoSEQ multiplex PCR assay. TCRdb holds this immuneACCESS table with in-frame rearrangements only. Some clones are missing; in checked studies, unresolved V genes explain under half, and the rest has no known cause. The sample contains around 200,000 clones, 90% to 95% of them found a single time. Roughly 1.5% of the sample lies in the top ten. The CDR1 and CDR2 encoded by the germline V gene (reference sequence) are MNHNY and SVGAGI. Compared with germline, V lacks 6 bases and J lacks 0 bases; bases without a gene match: 23. Reading from cysteine to phenylalanine, the CDR3 counts 23 amino acids. Of the read, only the CDR3 DNA is kept; its 69 bases are in frame from base 1. On this clone: Its antigen is currently not known. Base qualities are not recorded, but no much larger clone differs from it by a single base.

The source material was blood. The clonotype originates from a man younger than 35 in good health. The V gene is TRBV6-6 and the J gene is TRBJ2-7, with 16 central nucleotides matching TRBD2. The CDR3: CASSSYMGLAGGSAREVSYEQYF. The nucleotide sequence reads as follows: TGTGCCAGCAGCTCCTACATGGGACTAGCGGGGGGGAGTGCCCGGGAGGTCTCCTACGAGCAGTACTTC.